This TCR beta chain was recovered during a study of cytomegalovirus exposure and HLA in healthy donors. The primer mix had 60 Vbeta and 13 Jbeta primers. Some clones are missing from TCRdb's copy, which holds only in-frame ones; the method was immunoSEQ multiplex PCR. The sample has about 60,000 clones; about 71% are singletons. This CDR3 is built from 15 residues. V dropped 0 bases and J dropped 1 base, with 10 bases sitting between them. Germline V gives CDR1 SGHNT, CDR2 YYREEE (reference sequence). Sample: PBMCs. This chain joins TRBV5-4 and TRBJ1-1; maybe TRBD1 (6 bases). This sequence originates from a woman aged 55-70 years in good health and CMV-seropositive. Here the CDR3 DNA reads TGTGCCAGCAGCTTGGGGAGGGGGGGGAACACTGAAGCTTTCTTT. Translated, it gives CASSLGRGGNTEAFF.